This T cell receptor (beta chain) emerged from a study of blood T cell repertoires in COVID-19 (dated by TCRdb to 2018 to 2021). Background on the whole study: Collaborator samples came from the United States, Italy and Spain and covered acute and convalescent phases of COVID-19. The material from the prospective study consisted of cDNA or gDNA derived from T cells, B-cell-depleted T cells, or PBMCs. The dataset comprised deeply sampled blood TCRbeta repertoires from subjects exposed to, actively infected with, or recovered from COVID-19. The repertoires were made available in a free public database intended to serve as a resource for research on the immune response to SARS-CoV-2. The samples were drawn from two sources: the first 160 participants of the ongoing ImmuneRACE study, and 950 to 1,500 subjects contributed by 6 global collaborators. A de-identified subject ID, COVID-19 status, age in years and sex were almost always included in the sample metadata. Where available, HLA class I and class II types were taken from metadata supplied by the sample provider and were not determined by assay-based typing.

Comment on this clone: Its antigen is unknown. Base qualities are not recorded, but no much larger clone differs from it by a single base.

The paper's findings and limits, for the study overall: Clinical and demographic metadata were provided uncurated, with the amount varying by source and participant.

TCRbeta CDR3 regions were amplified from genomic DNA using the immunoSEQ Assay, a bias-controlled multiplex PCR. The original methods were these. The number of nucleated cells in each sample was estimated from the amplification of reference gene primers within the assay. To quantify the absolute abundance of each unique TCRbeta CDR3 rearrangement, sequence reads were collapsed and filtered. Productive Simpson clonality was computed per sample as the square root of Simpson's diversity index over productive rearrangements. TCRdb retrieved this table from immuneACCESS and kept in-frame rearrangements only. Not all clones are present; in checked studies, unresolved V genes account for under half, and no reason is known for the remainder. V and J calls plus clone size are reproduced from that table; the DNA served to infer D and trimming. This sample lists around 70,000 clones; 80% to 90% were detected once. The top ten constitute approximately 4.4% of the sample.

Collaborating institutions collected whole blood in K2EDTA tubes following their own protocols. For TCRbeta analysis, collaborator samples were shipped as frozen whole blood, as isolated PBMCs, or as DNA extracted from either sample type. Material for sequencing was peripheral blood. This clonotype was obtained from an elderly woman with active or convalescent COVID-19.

CDR3 sequence: CASSLRDKNEKLFF. At the DNA level, the sequence is TGTGCCAGCAGCTTGAGGGACAAAAATGAAAAACTGTTTTTT. Here the chain combines TRBV13 and TRBJ1-4, with TRBD1 perhaps the D gene, on 6 matching bases. V sheds 3 bases and J sheds 5 bases, leaving 10 bases between their ends. CDR1 is given as PRHDT and CDR2 as FYEKMQ, both from the germline V gene (reference sequence). Its CDR3 holds 14 amino acids, cysteine through phenylalanine. CDR3 DNA is the only sequence kept; it has 42 bases, read in frame from the first base.